The T cell receptor beta chain under discussion was sequenced for a study of blood T cell repertoires in COVID-19. Overall study: There were acute and convalescent COVID-19 samples, and they came from the United States, Italy and Spain.

Source study methods: Amplification of reference gene primers was used by the study to estimate nucleated cell counts. Method: immunoSEQ multiplex PCR; TCRdb's copy keeps in-frame clones and lacks some. D and trimming come from the DNA, and the V and J calls and clone size come from that table. The sample has about 190,000 clones, approximately 78% seen once. CDR1 and CDR2 (germline): MNHEY, SVGEGT. With 4 bases clipped from V and 6 bases from J, the junction kept 6 bases outside the gene matches. This CDR3 comprises 13 residues. The sequencing input was peripheral blood. This sequence originates from a woman older than 75 with active or convalescent COVID-19. The V and J genes are TRBV6-2 or TRBV6-3 and TRBJ2-7; 7 nucleotides match TRBD1. The CDR3 loop reads CASSFTQGSEQYF. The DNA for the CDR3 is TGTGCCAGCAGTTTCACACAGGGGTCCGAGCAGTACTTC.